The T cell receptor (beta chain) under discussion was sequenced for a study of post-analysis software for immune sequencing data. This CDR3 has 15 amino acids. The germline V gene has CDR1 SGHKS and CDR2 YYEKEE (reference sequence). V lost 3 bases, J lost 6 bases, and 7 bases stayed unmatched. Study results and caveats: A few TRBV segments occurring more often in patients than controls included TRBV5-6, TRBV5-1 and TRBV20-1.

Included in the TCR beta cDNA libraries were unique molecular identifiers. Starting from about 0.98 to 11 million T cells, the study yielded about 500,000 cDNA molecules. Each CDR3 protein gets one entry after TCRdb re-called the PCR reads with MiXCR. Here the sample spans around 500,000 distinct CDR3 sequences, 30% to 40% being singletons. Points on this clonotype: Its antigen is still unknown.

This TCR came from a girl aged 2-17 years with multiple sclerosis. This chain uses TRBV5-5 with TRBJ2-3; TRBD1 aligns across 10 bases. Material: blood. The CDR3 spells CASSYRDRGMDTQYF. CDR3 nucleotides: TGTGCCAGCAGCTACCGGGACAGGGGAATGGATACGCAGTATTTT.